The TCR beta chain under discussion was sequenced for a study of T-cell memory formation after mild COVID-19. Findings and caveats of the study: CD4/CD8 balance held among clones contracting day 15 to 85, and later expanders leaned CD4+.

This clonotype came up a few times. Its specificity is unknown. TCRdb redid the calling of the 5' RACE reads with MiXCR, one entry per CDR3 protein. Of around 390,000 distinct CDR3 sequences listed, approximately 16% are singletons. Germline lookup yields CDR1 KGHSH and CDR2 LQKENI. V was clipped by 1 base and J by 4 bases, with 5 bases between them. This CDR3 spans 13 amino acids. Sequences were obtained from PBMCs or a T cell subset sorted from them (not recorded which). The V call is TRBV18, the J call TRBJ1-5, with D unresolved. The TCR sequence derives from a man between 18 and 29 years old who had mild COVID-19 (a few samples of this study predate the infection). Cell type and time point are not known. The CDR3 region is CASSPQVNQPQHF. The CDR3 coding sequence is TGTGCCAGCTCACCACAGGTGAATCAGCCCCAGCATTTT. Based on the CDR3 plus reference TRBV18 and TRBJ1-5, the full variable domain is NAGVMQNPRHLVRRRGQEARLRCSPMKGHSHVYWYRQLPEEGLKFMVYLQKENIIDESGMPKERFSAEFPKEGPSILRIQQVVRGDSAAYFCASSPQVNQPQHFGDGTRLSIL.